This T cell receptor beta chain appears in the sequencing data of a study of T cells in localized non-small cell lung cancer. Whole-study results and caveats: Adjacent lung was found to contain a median approximately 60 of the top 100 tumor clones.

The repertoire was sequenced with immunoSEQ multiplex PCR; TCRdb's copy has only in-frame clones and lacks some. The sample lists just over 1,400 clones, approximately 30% seen once, with 15% in the top ten. Trimming left V 6 bases short and J 7 bases short, with 15 bases between. Germline V gives CDR1 SGHTA, CDR2 FQGNSA. The CDR3 spans 13 residues. Of note for this clone: Its specificity is unknown.

The chain carries TRBV7-2 and TRBJ1-1; possible D gene TRBD1, 6 bases. The source of this sequence is a female donor at least 60 years old with stage I lung adenocarcinoma. The sequencing used normal lung tissue next to the tumor, collected before any cancer treatment. The CDR3 loop reads CASRGAGAGEAFF. In nucleotides, the CDR3 is TGTGCCAGCAGGGGAGCAGGGGCGGGTGAAGCTTTCTTT.